The 14 T cell receptor beta chains below come from one sample, sequenced in a study of blood T cell repertoires in COVID-19. Sequencing was performed with immunoSEQ multiplex PCR; in TCRdb, only in-frame clones are kept and a portion is missing. The sample consists of some 250,000 clones, less than 90% of them appearing once. Sequencing was carried out using peripheral blood. Receptors were obtained from a woman in her thirties with COVID-19, enrolled during active disease.

The rearrangement joins TRBV27 to TRBJ2-7, with D perhaps matching TRBD2 (6 bases). CDR1 and CDR2 (germline): MNHEY, SMNVEV (reference sequence). The V end was cut by 3 bases, the J end by 2 bases, with 14 bases between. CDR3 length: 15 amino acids. CDR3 DNA: TGTGCCAGCAGTTTCTCCCGCGGGGCTACCTACGAGCAGTACTTC. This gives the protein CASSFSRGATYEQYF.

Details on this clone: Other DNA sequences in this sample translate to the same CDR3. This rearrangement joins TRBV7-7 to TRBJ2-5, with D perhaps TRBD1 (5 bases). V lost 5 bases, J lost 2 bases, and 12 bases lay in between. CDR1 and CDR2 (germline): SSHAT, FNYEAQ (reference sequence). The CDR3 loop spans 14 amino acids. The CDR3 region is CASSLTGAQETQYF. The CDR3 DNA sequence: TGTGCCAGCAGCCTGACTGGGGCACAAGAGACCCAGTACTTC.

The rearrangement links TRBV7-8 to TRBJ1-6; D remains unclear. Trimming left V 1 base short and J 7 bases short, with 5 bases between. Per the germline V gene, CDR1 is SGHVS and CDR2 is FQNEAQ. CDR3 length equals 13 residues. This chain's CDR3 is CASSLGENSPLHF. The CDR3 DNA is TGTGCCAGCAGCTTAGGCGAGAATTCACCCCTCCACTTT.

This chain connects TRBV13 to TRBJ2-2, with 9 bases that match TRBD1. CDR1 PRHDT and CDR2 FYEKMQ come from the germline V gene (reference sequence). Germline trimming cut 3 bases from V and 6 bases from J; bases unmatched to any gene: 5. There are 15 residues in the CDR3. The DNA for the CDR3 is TGTGCCAGCAGCTTCCACGACAGGGGGGCCGGGGAGCTGTTTTTT. As protein: CASSFHDRGAGELFF.

This sequence joins TRBV5-1 and TRBJ2-7; D possibly corresponds to TRBD1 (6 bases). Between the trimmed V and J ends, which lost 2 bases and 6 bases, there was a span of 12 bases. Germline V lookup: CDR1 SGHRS, CDR2 YFSETQ. The CDR3 has 13 amino acids. DNA of the CDR3: TGCGCCAGCAGCTTCGCAGGGGTTGGCGAGCAGTACTTC. Protein sequence: CASSFAGVGEQYF.

This clone appeared once. The sample holds other DNA sequences that translate to the same CDR3. The CDR3 sequence is CAWSVTGGDGYTF. In nucleotides, the CDR3 is TGTGCCTGGAGTGTAACAGGGGGCGATGGCTACACCTTC. The rearrangement links TRBV30 to TRBJ1-2; 9 bases agree with TRBD1. The ends lost 0 bases at V and 6 bases at J; junction bases unmatched: 2. CDR3 length equals 13 residues. Germline-derived CDR1 and CDR2 are GTSNPN and SVGIG (reference sequence).

The chain is built from TRBV19 and TRBJ2-5, with TRBD2 matching over 11 bases. V lost 5 bases to trimming and J lost 5 bases; unmatched junction nucleotides: 7. The CDR3 loop spans 15 amino acids. Germline loops: CDR1 LNHDA, CDR2 SQIVND (reference sequence). CDR3 sequence reads: CASSPGLAGGETQYF. DNA of the CDR3: TGTGCCAGTAGTCCAGGTCTAGCGGGGGGCGAGACCCAGTACTTC.

CDR3 region: CASSEARGNYGYTF. As DNA, the CDR3 is TGTGCCAGCAGTGAAGCGAGGGGGAACTATGGCTACACCTTC. V is TRBV6-1 and J is TRBJ1-2; possible D gene TRBD1, 6 bases. The CDR3 has 14 residues. V was pared by 0 bases and J by 2 bases, with 7 bases between. Germline lookup yields CDR1 MNHNS and CDR2 SASEGT.

Written as DNA, the CDR3 is TGCGCCAGCAGCTGGGGGACAGCCTACGAGCAGTACTTC. This translates into CASSWGTAYEQYF. The J gene is TRBJ2-7, the V gene TRBV5-1, with 7 bases fitting TRBD1. CDR1 and CDR2 (germline): SGHRS, YFSETQ. Germline trimming cut 3 bases from V and 2 bases from J; bases unmatched to any gene: 2. The CDR3 sequence is 13 residues long. The complete variable domain, with remaining parts taken from reference TRBV5-1 and TRBJ2-7, reads KAGVTQTPRYLIKTRGQQVTLSCSPISGHRSVSWYQQTPGQGLQFLFEYFSETQRNKGNFPGRFSGRQFSNSRSEMNVSTLELGDSALYLCASSWGTAYEQYFGPGTRLTVT.

The genes are TRBV18 and TRBJ1-2, with a tentative D call TRBD1 (5 bases). This CDR3 is 17 amino acids long. The V end was cut by 5 bases, the J end by 3 bases, with 22 bases between. The germline V gene encodes CDR1 KGHSH and CDR2 LQKENI. The CDR3 here is CASSIQGIEGFDYGYTF. CDR3 sequence (DNA): TGTGCCAGCTCAATTCAGGGCATAGAAGGGTTCGACTATGGCTACACCTTC.

This clone showed up just once. V usage is TRBV27 and J usage is TRBJ2-3; D may be TRBD2 (5 bases). The V gene lost 1 base and the J gene lost 10 bases, with 6 bases spanning the gap. This CDR3 spans 11 amino acids. Germline values: CDR1 MNHEY, CDR2 SMNVEV (reference sequence). The CDR3 coding sequence is TGTGCCAGCAGTTTATACGGGGCGCAGTATTTT. It specifies CASSLYGAQYF.

The chain combines TRBV2 with TRBJ2-1, with 8 bases identical to TRBD1. CDR1 is SNHLY and CDR2 is FYNNEI in the germline V gene. With 1 base clipped from V and 7 bases from J, the junction kept 3 bases outside the gene matches. The CDR3 has 14 residues. In DNA form, the CDR3 reads TGTGCCAGCAGTGAAGGGACAGGGAGAAATGAGCAGTTCTTC. It codes for CASSEGTGRNEQFF.

This clone was observed at least ten times. The rearrangement links TRBV6-5 to TRBJ1-5, with 7 bases identical to TRBD1. The CDR3 runs to 15 residues. J gave up 1 base and V 6 bases, and 6 bases lay outside the gene matches. CDR1 and CDR2 from the germline V gene are MNHEY and SVGAGI. The CDR3 DNA is TGTGCCAGCAGGCCAGCACAGGGGAGCAATCAGCCCCAGCATTTT. Its translation: CASRPAQGSNQPQHF.

The table lists this clone with a few counts. V gene TRBV13 combines with J gene TRBJ1-6, with 7 bases lining up with TRBD1. Trimming at V came to 2 bases and at J to 8 bases, leaving 27 bases not matched to a gene. The germline CDR1 and CDR2 sequences are PRHDT and FYEKMQ (reference sequence). The CDR3 spans 22 residues. The CDR3 coding sequence is TGTGCCAGCAGCTTAATCGACTATACAGGGGCCCCTGGAGGGACGCCCCATTCACCCCTCCACTTT. It translates to CASSLIDYTGAPGGTPHSPLHF.